This T cell receptor beta chain was sequenced during a study of blood T cell repertoires in COVID-19. Source study methods: The authors estimated nucleated cell counts from reference gene primer amplification. Produced via immunoSEQ multiplex PCR; TCRdb's table is partial and in-frame only. The V and J calls and clone size are taken from that table; D and trimming were inferred from the DNA. Among 240,000 or so clones listed, roughly 88% were seen once. This CDR3 has 14 amino acids. Trimming cost V 8 bases and J 0 bases, with 11 bases left between them. The germline V gene encodes CDR1 SNHLY and CDR2 FYNNEI.

The receptor comes from a man at least 80 years old with acute or convalescent COVID-19. This chain joins TRBV2 and TRBJ1-5; D may be TRBD1 (5 bases). Sequencing was done on a sample of peripheral blood. The CDR3 spells CASRRDSSNQPQHF. As DNA, the CDR3 is TGTGCCAGCCGAAGGGACTCTAGCAATCAGCCCCAGCATTTT.